The rows below give T cell receptor beta chains drawn from one sample of a study of OX40 agonist ivuxolimab in advanced cancers. The assay was immunoSEQ multiplex PCR, and TCRdb's table has in-frame clones only and misses some. The sample has some 150,000 clones, about 93% seen once. The sequencing here drew on CD4+ or CD8+ T cells sorted from blood, taken in a trial of the OX40 agonist ivuxolimab. The receptors here all came from an adult with an advanced solid tumor such as melanoma, head and neck, liver or kidney cancer. Each CDR3 is given with its conserved first and last residue. D genes are given only for firm matches. Part of the rows lack a size; the others show once, few, many or a class for expanded clones.

V gene	D gene	J gene	clone size	CDR3 DNA	CDR3 protein
TRBV27	NA	TRBJ2-4	NA	TGTGCCAGCAGTCAGGGGTACGGCATTCAGTACTTC	CASSQGYGIQYF
TRBV5-4	NA	TRBJ1-1	NA	TGTGCCAGCAGCTTGGGGGGAGGCACTGAAGCTTTCTTT	CASSLGGGTEAFF
TRBV10-3	NA	TRBJ1-4	NA	TGTGCCACCGCAACAGTAGTTAATGAAAAACTGTTTTTT	CATATVVNEKLFF
TRBV7-7	NA	TRBJ1-2	NA	TGTGCCAGCAGCTTAGGTCAGGGAACTTATGGCTACACCTTC	CASSLGQGTYGYTF
TRBV29-1	TRBD2	TRBJ2-1	few	TGCAGCGTTGCGAGGAGCGGGGGCGCGGTTGACGGGCAGTTCTTC	CSVARSGGAVDGQFF
TRBV6-4	NA	TRBJ1-5	NA	TGTGCCAGCAGTGAGGTGAGGGGACAGCCCCAGCATTTT	CASSEVRGQPQHF
TRBV28	TRBD1	TRBJ2-1	NA	TGTGCCAGCAGTTTGTGGACAGGGGGGCACAATGAGCAGTTCTTC	CASSLWTGGHNEQFF
TRBV10-3	TRBD2	TRBJ2-7	NA	TGTGCCATCAGTGCCCCTAGCGGGGTGTCCTACGAGCAGTACTTC	CAISAPSGVSYEQYF
TRBV7-2	NA	TRBJ1-5	few	TGTGCCAGCAGCTCCAGAGGGGGTTTTGACAGTCAGCCCCAGCATTTT	CASSSRGGFDSQPQHF
TRBV19	NA	TRBJ2-5	NA	TGTGCCAGTGGGAGGCGGGGAGAGACCCAGTACTTC	CASGRRGETQYF
TRBV5-1	NA	TRBJ1-1	NA	TGCGCCAGCAGCTCCACAGGGTATGGGGACACTGAAGCTTTCTTT	CASSSTGYGDTEAFF
TRBV2	NA	TRBJ2-3	NA	TGTGCCAGCAGAAGATGGGCGGGAACCACAGATACGCAGTATTTT	CASRRWAGTTDTQYF
TRBV29-1	NA	TRBJ2-5	NA	TGCAGCGTTGACTCCCAAGAGACCCAGTACTTC	CSVDSQETQYF
TRBV18	TRBD1	TRBJ1-5	NA	TGTGCCAGCTCACCCGACAGGGGGATTAATCAGCCCCAGCATTTT	CASSPDRGINQPQHF
TRBV6-1	NA	TRBJ2-5	once	TGTGCCAGCAGTAAACGCTGGAGCGCGGGGACCCAGTACTTC	CASSKRWSAGTQYF
TRBV7-2	NA	TRBJ2-5	NA	TGTGCCAGCAGCCGTATCATCTCGGGCACAATACCCCAAGAGACCCAGTACTTC	CASSRIISGTIPQETQYF
TRBV6-5	NA	TRBJ1-1	NA	TGTGCCAGCACCGAAAGGGAGGGCCACACTGAAGCTTTCTTT	CASTEREGHTEAFF
TRBV6-5	TRBD1	TRBJ2-7	NA	TGTGCCAGCTCGCCGGGACAGGACCCTTACGAGCAGTACTTC	CASSPGQDPYEQYF
TRBV7-2	TRBD2	TRBJ2-1	NA	TGTGCCAGCAGCCCCAGACTAGCGGGTAACGACAATGAGCAGTTCTTC	CASSPRLAGNDNEQFF
TRBV20-1	NA	TRBJ2-3	NA	TGCAGTGCGAGGGTGGGGGATACGCAGTATTTT	CSARVGDTQYF
TRBV5-1	TRBD1	TRBJ1-1	NA	TGCGCCAGCAGCCCTCGGGACAGGGGACGCCCTTTTAAAGCTTTCTTT	CASSPRDRGRPFKAFF
TRBV9	NA	TRBJ2-1	NA	TGTGCCAGCAGCGTCCGGGCCCCAGTCGGGTTCTTC	CASSVRAPVGFF
TRBV19	NA	TRBJ2-3	NA	TGTGCCAGTAGCCAAAACACAGATACGCAGTATTTT	CASSQNTDTQYF
TRBV6-5	NA	TRBJ2-7	NA	TGTGCCAGCCATAAATCGGCAGGGGGGGCCTACGAGCAGTACTTC	CASHKSAGGAYEQYF
TRBV11-2	NA	TRBJ1-3	NA	TGTGCCAGCAGCTTTACGGGGCCCAACTCTGGAAACACCATATATTTT	CASSFTGPNSGNTIYF
TRBV28	NA	TRBJ2-2	NA	TGTGCCAGCAGCCCCCGCCACGGGGAGCTGTTTTTT	CASSPRHGELFF
TRBV5-4	NA	TRBJ2-3	NA	TGTGCCAGCAGCTCTGCGGCTCTCGGCACAGATACGCAGTATTTT	CASSSAALGTDTQYF
TRBV5-1	NA	TRBJ1-6	once	TGCGCCAGCAGCTTGGCCGGCCATAATTCACCCCTCCACTTT	CASSLAGHNSPLHF
TRBV9	NA	TRBJ2-1	NA	TGTGCCAGCAGCGCCCGCGGACTGACGGAGTTCAATGAGCAGTTCTTC	CASSARGLTEFNEQFF
TRBV6-6	NA	TRBJ2-5	NA	TGTGCCAGCAGCCCCGCCGCAAGGGGGGTTTCGACCCAGTACTTC	CASSPAARGVSTQYF
TRBV7-9	TRBD1	TRBJ2-7	NA	TGTGCCAGCAGCTCCCGGGACAGGGGCCCGAAACGCTCCTACGAGCAGTACTTC	CASSSRDRGPKRSYEQYF
TRBV4-1	NA	TRBJ2-1	NA	TGCGCCAGCAGCCAACCACCTCGGGGGCAAACCCACAATGAGCAGTTCTTC	CASSQPPRGQTHNEQFF
TRBV6-5	NA	TRBJ2-4	NA	TGTGCCAGCAGTGTGACAGGTCGGGACAAAAACATTCAGTACTTC	CASSVTGRDKNIQYF
TRBV19	TRBD2	TRBJ2-5	NA	TGTGCCAGTAGTTTACCCCGGGGGGGTCGGGAGGCCCAGTACTTC	CASSLPRGGREAQYF
TRBV9	TRBD1	TRBJ1-2	NA	TGTGCCAGCAGCGTAACTCCGGGACAGGGTGGGGATGGCTACACCTTC	CASSVTPGQGGDGYTF
TRBV29-1	TRBD1	TRBJ1-3	NA	TGCAGCGTGTGGACAGGGGAAGTCTCTGGAAACACCATATATTTT	CSVWTGEVSGNTIYF
TRBV5-5	NA	TRBJ2-7	NA	TGTGCCAGCAGCTTGGACGCCGGCACGTACGAGCAGTACTTC	CASSLDAGTYEQYF
TRBV15	TRBD1	TRBJ2-7	NA	TGTGCCACCAGCAGAGAAGGGACAGGGGTTGGCGAGCAGTACTTC	CATSREGTGVGEQYF
TRBV19	NA	TRBJ1-4	once	TGTGCCAGTAGTATGCGGCTCCTTAATGAAAAACTGTTTTTT	CASSMRLLNEKLFF
TRBV5-4	NA	TRBJ1-5	NA	TGTGCCAGCAGCCAGGACAGCAGTCAGCCCCAGCATTTT	CASSQDSSQPQHF
TRBV28	NA	TRBJ1-1	few	TGTGCCAGCAGTTTTTGGGGGGTCGGTGCTGAAGCTTTCTTT	CASSFWGVGAEAFF
TRBV5-6	TRBD1	TRBJ2-7	NA	TGTGCCAGCAGCCACAATCCGGGACAGGGCTTCGAGCAGTACTTC	CASSHNPGQGFEQYF
TRBV7-2	NA	TRBJ1-1	NA	TGTGCCAGCAGCTTAGGGACGAACACTGAAGCTTTCTTT	CASSLGTNTEAFF
TRBV27	NA	TRBJ2-7	NA	TGTGCCAGCAGCACGACATATTCAGTAGAGCAGTACTTC	CASSTTYSVEQYF
TRBV11-2	TRBD1	TRBJ2-7	NA	TGTGCCAGCAGCTTAGTGCAAGGGGGCATCTACGAGCAGTACTTC	CASSLVQGGIYEQYF
TRBV4-2	TRBD2	TRBJ2-7	NA	TGTGCCAGCAGCTCTCGGACTAGCTGTTACGGGCAGTACTTC	CASSSRTSCYGQYF
TRBV28	TRBD1	TRBJ1-5	once	TGTGCCAGCAGTTTATGGCAGGGGGTTGGTAGCAATCAGCCCCAGCATTTT	CASSLWQGVGSNQPQHF
TRBV11-3	TRBD1	TRBJ2-7	NA	TGTGCCAGCAGCTCACCTGGGAGGACAGGGGGCCCCATAAGCTCCTACGAGCAGTACTTC	CASSSPGRTGGPISSYEQYF
TRBV5-4	TRBD2	TRBJ2-5	NA	TGTGCCAGCCGTCGCCTAGCGGGAGAGACCCAGTACTTC	CASRRLAGETQYF